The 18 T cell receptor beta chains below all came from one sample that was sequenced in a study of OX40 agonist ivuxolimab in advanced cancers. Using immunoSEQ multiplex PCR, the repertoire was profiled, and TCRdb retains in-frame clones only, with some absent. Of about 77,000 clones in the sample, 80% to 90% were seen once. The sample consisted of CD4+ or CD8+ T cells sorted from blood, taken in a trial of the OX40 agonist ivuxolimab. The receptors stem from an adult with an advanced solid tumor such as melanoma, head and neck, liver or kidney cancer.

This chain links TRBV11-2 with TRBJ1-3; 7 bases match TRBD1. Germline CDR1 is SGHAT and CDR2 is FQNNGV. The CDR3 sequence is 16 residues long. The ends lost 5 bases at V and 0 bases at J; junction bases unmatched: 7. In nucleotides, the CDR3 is TGTGCCAGCAGCATCAGACAGGGCAACTCTGGAAACACCATATATTTT. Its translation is CASSIRQGNSGNTIYF.

The CDR3 nucleotides read TGTGCCAGCAGTCTTGGGGCGGCGGTCGGCTACACCTTC. Translating gives CASSLGAAVGYTF. This sequence joins TRBV6-1 and TRBJ1-2, with TRBD1 as a possible D gene (5 bases). Trimming cost V 5 bases and J 8 bases, with 15 bases left between them. The CDR3 consists of 13 residues. Germline CDR1 is MNHNS and CDR2 is SASEGT.

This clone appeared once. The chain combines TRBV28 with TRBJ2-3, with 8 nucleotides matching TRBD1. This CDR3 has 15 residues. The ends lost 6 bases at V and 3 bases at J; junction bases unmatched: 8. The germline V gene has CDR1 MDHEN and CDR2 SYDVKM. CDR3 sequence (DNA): TGTGCCAGCAGCTATGGACAGGGAGAGACAGATACGCAGTATTTT. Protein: CASSYGQGETDTQYF.

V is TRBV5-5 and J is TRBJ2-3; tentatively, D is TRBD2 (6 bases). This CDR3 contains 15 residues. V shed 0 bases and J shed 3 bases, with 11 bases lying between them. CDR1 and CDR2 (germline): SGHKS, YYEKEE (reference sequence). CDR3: CASSLGGGMTDTQYF. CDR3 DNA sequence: TGTGCCAGCAGCTTGGGTGGAGGGATGACAGATACGCAGTATTTT.

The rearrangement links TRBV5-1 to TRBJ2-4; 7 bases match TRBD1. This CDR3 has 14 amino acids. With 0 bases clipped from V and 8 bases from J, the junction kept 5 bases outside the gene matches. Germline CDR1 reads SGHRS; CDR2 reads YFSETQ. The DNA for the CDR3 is TGCGCCAGCAGCTTGGGACAGGGTGAAGACATTCAGTACTTC. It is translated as CASSLGQGEDIQYF.

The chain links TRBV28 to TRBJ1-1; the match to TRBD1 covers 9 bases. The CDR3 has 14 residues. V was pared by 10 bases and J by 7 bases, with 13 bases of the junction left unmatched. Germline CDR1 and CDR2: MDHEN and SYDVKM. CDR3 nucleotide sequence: TGTGCCACGCGGGAATCCGGGACAGGGTTTGAAGCTTTCTTT. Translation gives CATRESGTGFEAFF.

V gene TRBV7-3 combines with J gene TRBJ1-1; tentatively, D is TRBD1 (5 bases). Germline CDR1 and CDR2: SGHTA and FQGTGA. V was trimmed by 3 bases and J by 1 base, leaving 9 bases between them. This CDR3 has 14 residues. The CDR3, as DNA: TGTGCCAGCAGCTTGGGACCCAAGAACACTGAAGCTTTCTTT. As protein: CASSLGPKNTEAFF.

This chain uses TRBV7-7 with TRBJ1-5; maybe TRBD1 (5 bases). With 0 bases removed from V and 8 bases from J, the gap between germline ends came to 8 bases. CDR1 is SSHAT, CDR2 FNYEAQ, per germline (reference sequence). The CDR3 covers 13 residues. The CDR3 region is CASSLAQGKPQHF. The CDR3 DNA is TGTGCCAGCAGCTTAGCCCAGGGAAAGCCCCAGCATTTT.

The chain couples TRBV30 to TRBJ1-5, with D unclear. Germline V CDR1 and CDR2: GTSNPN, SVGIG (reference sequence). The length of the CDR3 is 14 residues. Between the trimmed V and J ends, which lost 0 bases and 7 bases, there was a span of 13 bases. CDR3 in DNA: TGTGCCTGGAGTGTATTAGGATGGGGACAGCCCCAGCATTTT. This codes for CAWSVLGWGQPQHF.

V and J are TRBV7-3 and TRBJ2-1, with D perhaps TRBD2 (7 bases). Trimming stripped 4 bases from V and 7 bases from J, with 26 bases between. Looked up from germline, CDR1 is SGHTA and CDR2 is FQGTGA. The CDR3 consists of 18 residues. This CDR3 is CASSSPPLADSSENEQFF. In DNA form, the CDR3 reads TGTGCCAGCAGCTCTCCCCCTCTAGCGGACAGTTCGGAGAATGAGCAGTTCTTC.

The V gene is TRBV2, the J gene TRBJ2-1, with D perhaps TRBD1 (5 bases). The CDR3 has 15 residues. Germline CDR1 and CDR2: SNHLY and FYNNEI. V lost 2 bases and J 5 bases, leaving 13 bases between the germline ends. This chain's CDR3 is CASSEYQGLNNEQFF. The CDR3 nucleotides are TGTGCCAGCAGTGAATACCAGGGTCTGAACAATGAGCAGTTCTTC.

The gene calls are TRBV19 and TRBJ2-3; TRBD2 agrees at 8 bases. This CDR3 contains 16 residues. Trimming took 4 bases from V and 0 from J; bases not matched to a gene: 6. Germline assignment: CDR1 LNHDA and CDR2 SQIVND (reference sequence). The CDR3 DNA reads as TGTGCCAGTAGTACACTAGCGGCTGCTAGCACAGATACGCAGTATTTT. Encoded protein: CASSTLAAASTDTQYF.

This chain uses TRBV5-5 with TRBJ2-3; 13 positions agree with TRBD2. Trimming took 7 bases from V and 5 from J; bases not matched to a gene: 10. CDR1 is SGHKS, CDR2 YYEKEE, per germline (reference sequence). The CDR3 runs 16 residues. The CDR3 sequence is CASRRELAGGIDTQYF. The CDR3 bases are TGTGCCAGCCGCCGGGAACTAGCGGGAGGGATAGATACGCAGTATTTT.

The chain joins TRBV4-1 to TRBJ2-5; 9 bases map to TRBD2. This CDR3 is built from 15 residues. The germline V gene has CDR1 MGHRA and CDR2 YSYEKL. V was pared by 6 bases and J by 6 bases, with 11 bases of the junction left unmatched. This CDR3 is CASRSIAGVRKTQYF. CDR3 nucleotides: TGCGCCAGCAGATCAATAGCGGGAGTTAGAAAGACCCAGTACTTC.

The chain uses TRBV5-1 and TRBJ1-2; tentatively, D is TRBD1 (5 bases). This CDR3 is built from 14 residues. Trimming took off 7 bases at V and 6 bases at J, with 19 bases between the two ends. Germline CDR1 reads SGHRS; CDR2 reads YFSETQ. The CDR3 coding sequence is TGCGCCAGCGCCTGGGCGGGGGGTGGAGATGGCTACACCTTC. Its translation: CASAWAGGGDGYTF.

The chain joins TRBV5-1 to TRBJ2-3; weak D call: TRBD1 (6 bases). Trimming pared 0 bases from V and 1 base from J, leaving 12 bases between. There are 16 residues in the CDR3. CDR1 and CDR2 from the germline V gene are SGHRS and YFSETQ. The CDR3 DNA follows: TGCGCCAGCAGCTTGGGAACAGGGTCAGGCACAGATACGCAGTATTTT. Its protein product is CASSLGTGSGTDTQYF.

CDR3 coding DNA: TGTGCCAGCAGCGGTAGCGGGGGGGCTGGGACCGGGGAGCTGTTTTTT. Amino acid sequence: CASSGSGGAGTGELFF. V and J are TRBV5-4 and TRBJ2-2; 11 bases are a match to TRBD2. CDR1 and CDR2 (germline): SGHNT, YYREEE (reference sequence). The CDR3 has 16 amino acids. V dropped 4 bases and J dropped 5; count of bases not matched to a gene: 7.

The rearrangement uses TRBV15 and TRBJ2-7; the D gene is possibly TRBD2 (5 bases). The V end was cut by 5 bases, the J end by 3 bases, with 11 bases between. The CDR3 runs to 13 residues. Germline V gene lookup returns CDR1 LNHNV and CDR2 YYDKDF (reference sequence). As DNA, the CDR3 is TGTGCCACCAGCTTCATAGGAGGCTACGAGCAGTACTTC. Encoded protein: CATSFIGGYEQYF.